The 29 T cell receptor beta chains given below trace back to one sample, sequenced in a study of T cell repertoires in cytomegalovirus infection. TCRdb reprocessed the reads via MiXCR and lists one record per CDR3 protein. The repertoire has about 530,000 distinct CDR3 sequences, about 30% of them found once; the top ten carry about 12%. The specimen was PBMCs. These receptors were obtained from a human donor in good health (CMV status not recorded). Some clones in this sample may be carry-over from other donors' samples.

The chain couples TRBV27 to TRBJ2-1, with D uncertain. The V end lost 4 bases, the J end lost 0 bases, and 13 bases lay between the germline ends. The CDR3 consists of 16 residues. Germline CDR1 and CDR2: MNHEY and SMNVEV (reference sequence). The CDR3 DNA sequence: TGTGCCAGCAGTTCACCCCGTCCCAGCTCCTACAATGAGCAGTTCTTC. This codes for CASSSPRPSSYNEQFF.

CDR3 protein: CASSGTSGSFSYEQYF. DNA for the CDR3: TGCGCCAGCAGCGGGACTAGCGGGTCCTTCTCCTACGAGCAGTACTTC. V is TRBV5-1 and J is TRBJ2-7; 12 bases align to TRBD2. J lost 0 bases, V lost 4 bases, and 5 bases had no gene match. The CDR3 sequence is 16 residues long. Germline V gives CDR1 SGHRS, CDR2 YFSETQ.

The chain has TRBV7-2 and TRBJ2-2; TRBD2 agrees at 8 bases. Germline V gene data show CDR1 as SGHTA and CDR2 as FQGNSA. The CDR3 runs to 16 residues. V gave up 2 bases and J gave up 7 bases; unmatched junction bases: 9. The CDR3 DNA reads as TGTGCCAGCAGCTTAATGCCGCGGGGGGTGGGCGGGGAGCTGTTTTTT. Translated, it gives CASSLMPRGVGGELFF.

V and J are TRBV5-1 and TRBJ2-5; 16 bases are a match to TRBD2. The CDR3 length is 17 residues. V was pared by 4 bases and J by 5 bases, with 8 bases of the junction left unmatched. Germline assignment: CDR1 SGHRS and CDR2 YFSETQ. CDR3 loop: CASSGGLAGGTAETQYF. The CDR3 bases are TGCGCCAGCAGCGGGGGACTAGCGGGAGGGACCGCCGAGACCCAGTACTTC.

The V and J genes are TRBV6-2 or TRBV6-3 and TRBJ2-5; D is possibly TRBD2 (5 bases). The germline gives CDR1 MNHEY, CDR2 SVGEGT. The CDR3 sequence is 14 residues long. Deletions cut 2 bases from V and 2 bases from J, with 9 bases between. The CDR3 DNA sequence: TGTGCCAGCAGTTACGAGGGCGGACAAGAGACCCAGTACTTC. Its protein is CASSYEGGQETQYF.

The chain has TRBV4-1 and TRBJ2-1; 9 nucleotides match TRBD2. This CDR3 has 20 residues. Looked up from germline, CDR1 is MGHRA and CDR2 is YSYEKL. The J segment lost 3 bases and the V segment lost 1 base, leaving 16 bases of the junction unmatched. CDR3 region: CASSQVELAGASGGYNEQFF. Written as DNA, the CDR3 is TGCGCCAGCAGCCAAGTGGAGTTAGCGGGAGCGAGCGGGGGCTACAATGAGCAGTTCTTC.

The CDR3 DNA reads TGTGCCAGTAGACGACAGGGGGCGCCCACTGAAGCTTTCTTT. Protein: CASRRQGAPTEAFF. The rearrangement uses TRBV19 and TRBJ1-1; 10 bases are a match to TRBD1. V shed 6 bases and J 4 bases; nucleotides not matched to a gene: 5. Per germline, CDR1 LNHDA and CDR2 SQIVND (reference sequence). The CDR3 extends over 14 amino acids.

This clonotype was detected only a few times. The chain is built from TRBV4-1 and TRBJ2-7; D is perhaps TRBD1 (6 bases). V lost 4 bases and J lost 0, with 16 bases in between. The CDR3 spans 16 residues. From germline, CDR1 is MGHRA and CDR2 YSYEKL. The CDR3 nucleotides are TGCGCCAGCAGCCCGCCAGGACAGATGCACTCCTACGAGCAGTACTTC. Translation gives CASSPPGQMHSYEQYF.

The rearrangement links TRBV5-1 to TRBJ1-1; D perhaps matches TRBD1 (5 bases). V lost 4 bases and J lost 5, with 18 bases in between. This CDR3 contains 15 residues. In germline, CDR1 is SGHRS, CDR2 YFSETQ. In DNA form, the CDR3 reads TGCGCCAGCAGCCCGGAGGAGGGGCGATCGACTGAAGCTTTCTTT. Its protein is CASSPEEGRSTEAFF. Using reference TRBV5-1 and TRBJ1-1 for the parts outside the CDR3, the full variable domain is KAGVTQTPRYLIKTRGQQVTLSCSPISGHRSVSWYQQTPGQGLQFLFEYFSETQRNKGNFPGRFSGRQFSNSRSEMNVSTLELGDSALYLCASSPEEGRSTEAFFGQGTRLTVV.

This clonotype was counted a few times. This chain links TRBV29-1 with TRBJ1-2; D perhaps matches TRBD1 (6 bases). The length of the CDR3 is 11 residues. Germline lookup yields CDR1 SQVTM and CDR2 ANQGSEA. Trimming took off 6 bases at V and 5 bases at J, with 10 bases between the two ends. The CDR3 DNA is TGCAGCGTGGACAGTTTTTATGGCTACACCTTC. This translates into CSVDSFYGYTF. The full variable domain, with the rest looked up from reference TRBV29-1 and TRBJ1-2, is SAVISQKPSRDICQRGTSLTIQCQVDSQVTMMFWYRQQPGQSLTLIATANQGSEATYESGFVIDKFPISRPNLTFSTLTVSNMSPEDSSIYLCSVDSFYGYTFGSGTRLTVV.

This chain connects TRBV11-2 to TRBJ2-1; TRBD2 matches at 11 bases. V was pared by 6 bases and J by 2 bases, with 9 bases of the junction left unmatched. Germline V gives CDR1 SGHAT, CDR2 FQNNGV. The length of the CDR3 is 17 residues. The CDR3 sequence is CASSSYLSGRAYNEQFF. The CDR3 DNA follows: TGTGCCAGCAGTTCCTACCTTAGCGGGAGGGCCTACAATGAGCAGTTCTTC.

This clonotype was found once. V and J are TRBV20-1 and TRBJ2-1, with 10 bases fitting TRBD2. After removal of 6 bases from V and 5 bases from J, the junction contained 10 bases not matched to a gene. Germline loops: CDR1 DFQATT, CDR2 SNEGSKA (reference sequence). The CDR3 has 15 amino acids. Written as DNA, the CDR3 is TGCAGTGCCGCGGTACTAGCGGGATTTGACAATGAGCAGTTCTTC. Residues: CSAAVLAGFDNEQFF.

About this clonotype: This CDR3 fails to terminate in the conserved phenylalanine or tryptophan, so it likely reflects a read error. It is unclear where the CDR3 begins or ends on the DNA, so no DNA is shown, and the CDR3 is as TCRdb lists it. The chain joins TRBV12-3 or TRBV12-4 to TRBJ1-1; the D segment call TRBD1 is taken from the table without a DNA check. The CDR3 spans 11 residues, counting both ends. CDR3 sequence reads: CASSPLGRAQS.

The rearrangement links TRBV12-3 or TRBV12-4 to TRBJ1-6; TRBD1 is a possible D gene (6 bases). The V gene lost 6 bases and the J gene lost 10 bases, with 13 bases spanning the gap. The CDR3 loop spans 13 amino acids. Here the CDR3 reads CASRPRGESPLHF. CDR3 nucleotides: TGTGCCAGCAGACCAAGGGGGGAGTCACCCCTCCACTTT.

V usage is TRBV19 and J usage is TRBJ2-1; TRBD1 aligns across 7 bases. The ends lost 4 bases at V and 1 base at J; junction bases unmatched: 10. CDR1 is LNHDA and CDR2 is SQIVND in the germline V gene (reference sequence). The CDR3 extends over 17 amino acids. The CDR3 nucleotides are TGTGCCAGTAGTAAGCAACAGGGGTTCGGGTCCTACAATGAGCAGTTCTTC. It translates to CASSKQQGFGSYNEQFF. Filled out from reference TRBV19 and TRBJ2-1, the complete variable domain reads DGGITQSPKYLFRKEGQNVTLSCEQNLNHDAMYWYRQDPGQGLRLIYYSQIVNDFQKGDIAEGYSVSREKKESFPLTVTSAQKNPTAFYLCASSKQQGFGSYNEQFFGPGTRLTVL.

In the case of this clonotype: This sequence may be a read error, since a much larger clone differs from it by one base. The J gene is TRBJ1-1, the V gene TRBV7-9; no clear D gene. The V end was cut by 7 bases, the J end by 5 bases, with 8 bases between. The CDR3 consists of 11 residues. Per germline, CDR1 SEHNR and CDR2 FQNEAQ (reference sequence). DNA of the CDR3: TGTGCCAGCACCCGGGGAACTGAAGCTTTCTTT. Its protein is CASTRGTEAFF.

J is TRBJ1-2 and V is TRBV28; a weak D match, TRBD1 (5 bases). The CDR3 spans 14 residues. Trimming stripped 7 bases from V and 7 bases from J, with 19 bases between. Per the germline V gene, CDR1 is MDHEN and CDR2 is SYDVKM. The CDR3 protein is CASTPGGSSVGYTF. The CDR3 bases are TGTGCCAGCACCCCGGGGGGGAGCTCTGTTGGCTACACCTTC.

This chain's CDR3 is CSASKLAGGYEQYF. The CDR3, as DNA: TGCAGTGCTAGCAAACTAGCGGGGGGCTACGAGCAGTACTTC. The V and J genes are TRBV20-1 and TRBJ2-7, with 12 bases fitting TRBD2. Trimming removed 3 bases from V and 3 bases from J; junction bases left unmatched: 3. The CDR3 is 14 residues long. The germline gives CDR1 DFQATT, CDR2 SNEGSKA (reference sequence).

The chain employs TRBV7-9 and TRBJ2-1, with 8 bases fitting TRBD2. The CDR3 totals 17 residues. In germline, CDR1 is SEHNR, CDR2 FQNEAQ (reference sequence). V lost 6 bases to trimming and J lost 8 bases; unmatched junction nucleotides: 18. CDR3 residues: CASRAGPQAGVGDEQFF. The CDR3 DNA reads as TGTGCCAGCAGAGCCGGTCCTCAAGCGGGAGTCGGGGATGAGCAGTTCTTC.

This clonotype was observed at least ten times. This chain joins TRBV7-8 and TRBJ2-7, with 10 bases lining up with TRBD1. V shed 4 bases, J shed 4 bases, and the junction held 4 bases outside the gene matches. This CDR3 has 14 amino acids. CDR1 SGHVS and CDR2 FQNEAQ come from the germline V gene. DNA for the CDR3: TGTGCCAGCAGCTCCCCGGGACAGGGGTACGAGCAGTACTTC. This sequence encodes CASSSPGQGYEQYF.

This clonotype was counted many times. V usage is TRBV7-2 and J usage is TRBJ2-6; no definite D call. Trimming left V 5 bases short and J 5 bases short, with 13 bases between. CDR3 length: 15 amino acids. CDR1 and CDR2 from the germline V gene are SGHTA and FQGNSA. CDR3 in amino acids: CASSPSGLRANVLTF. Written as DNA, the CDR3 is TGTGCCAGCAGCCCCTCGGGCTTGAGGGCCAACGTCCTGACTTTC.

The chain couples TRBV15 to TRBJ2-1, with 10 bases fitting TRBD1. Trimming cost V 2 bases and J 5 bases; bases outside gene matches: 9. From germline, CDR1 is LNHNV and CDR2 YYDKDF (reference sequence). This CDR3 is built from 17 residues. The CDR3 protein is CATSRSPSGQGDNEQFF. The CDR3 coding sequence is TGTGCCACCAGCAGAAGTCCATCCGGACAGGGGGACAATGAGCAGTTCTTC.

The genes are TRBV11-2 and TRBJ2-7; 9 nucleotides align to TRBD1. The V segment lost 5 bases and the J segment 4 bases; nucleotides outside the gene matches: 12. The CDR3 has 16 residues. CDR1 is SGHAT and CDR2 is FQNNGV in the germline V gene. CDR3 sequence reads: CASSPRRQGVWYEQYV. CDR3 nucleotides: TGTGCCAGCAGCCCCCGACGACAGGGGGTCTGGTACGAGCAGTACGTC.

This clonotype turned up a few times. The V call is TRBV18, the J call TRBJ2-1; TRBD1 agrees at 12 bases. This CDR3 region has 16 residues. The V gene's germline CDR1 is KGHSH and CDR2 LQKENI. V trimming: 1 base; J trimming: 8 bases; junction bases outside the gene matches: 6. The CDR3 sequence is CASSPRGQGATDEQFF. The CDR3 DNA sequence: TGTGCCAGCTCACCACGGGGACAGGGGGCAACGGATGAGCAGTTCTTC.

This clonotype was picked up many times. The chain combines TRBV28 with TRBJ1-5; D not certain. V was shortened by 6 bases and J by 4 bases, with 7 bases between the two germline ends. Germline CDR1 reads MDHEN; CDR2 reads SYDVKM. The CDR3 loop spans 12 amino acids. CDR3: CASSLTNQPQHF. CDR3 DNA sequence: TGTGCCAGCAGCTTAACAAATCAGCCCCAGCATTTT.

This chain links TRBV27 with TRBJ2-7; 8 bases fit TRBD1. With 5 bases clipped from V and 5 bases from J, the junction kept 11 bases outside the gene matches. There are 15 residues in the CDR3. Per germline, CDR1 MNHEY and CDR2 SMNVEV (reference sequence). This chain's CDR3 is CASSPMGQAPHEQYF. The CDR3 DNA is TGTGCCAGCAGTCCAATGGGACAGGCTCCGCACGAGCAGTACTTC.

The rearrangement uses TRBV5-6 and TRBJ1-1; possibly TRBD1 for D (5 bases). Germline CDR1 reads SGHDT; CDR2 reads YYEEEE. This CDR3 has 13 residues. With 2 bases removed from V and 10 bases from J, the gap between germline ends came to 15 bases. CDR3 region: CASSFNNWGGAFF. The CDR3 DNA sequence: TGTGCCAGCAGCTTTAATAATTGGGGGGGAGCTTTCTTT.

This clonotype was observed many times. V gene TRBV11-2 combines with J gene TRBJ2-2; possibly TRBD1 for D (5 bases). Germline values: CDR1 SGHAT, CDR2 FQNNGV. The V end lost 3 bases, the J end lost 1 base, and 6 bases lay between the germline ends. The CDR3 length is 14 residues. DNA of the CDR3: TGTGCCAGCAGCTTCACAGGGAACACCGGGGAGCTGTTTTTT. This gives the protein CASSFTGNTGELFF.

The CDR3 sequence: CASSHTGGGYEQFF. The CDR3 bases are TGTGCCAGCAGTCACACAGGGGGGGGCTATGAGCAGTTCTTC. V usage is TRBV6-6 and J usage is TRBJ2-1, with D maybe TRBD1 (8 bases). V dropped 5 bases and J dropped 8 bases, with 16 bases sitting between them. Germline CDR1 is MNHNY and CDR2 is SVGAGI (reference sequence). This CDR3 has 14 residues.